This TCR beta chain was observed in a study of blood T cell repertoires in COVID-19. Study-level background: T cells, B-cell-depleted T cells, or PBMCs supplied cDNA or gDNA.

Profiling relied on immunoSEQ multiplex PCR, and the TCRdb table lists in-frame clones only, not all of them. The table shows fewer than 200,000 clones, with about four fifths occurring only once. Ages ranged from about 18 to 100 years, with residence in 24 US areas. Cohort 3 donors counted as recovered after two negative PCRs, clearance, or resolved symptoms. Germline-derived CDR1 and CDR2 are WSHSY and SAAADI. After removal of 7 bases from V and 7 bases from J, the junction contained 9 bases not matched to a gene. The CDR3 covers 15 residues. Sequencing used PBMCs or T cells enriched from blood (not recorded which). The chain couples TRBV10-2 to TRBJ1-6; 8 bases agree with TRBD1. The sequence derives from a man aged 45 to 65 who had recovered from COVID-19. CDR3 amino acids: CASTLETGANSPLHF. The DNA of the CDR3 is TGCGCCAGCACGCTCGAGACAGGGGCCAATTCACCCCTCCACTTT.